These 9 T cell receptor beta chains were sequenced from one sample in a study of cytomegalovirus exposure and HLA in healthy donors. Profiling relied on immunoSEQ multiplex PCR, and the TCRdb table lists in-frame clones only, not all of them. The data contain about 400,000 clones, 86% of them singletons. Specimen: PBMCs. These receptor sequences come from a woman between 18 and 29 years old in good health and CMV-seronegative.

This clone turned up a few times. The chain recombines TRBV2 with TRBJ1-2, with D possibly being TRBD1 (5 bases). V lost 6 bases and J lost 2, with 10 bases in between. Germline V gene sequence: CDR1 SNHLY, CDR2 FYNNEI. The CDR3 is 13 residues long. CDR3 loop: CASSAGWNYGYTF. Here the CDR3 DNA reads TGTGCCAGCAGCGCAGGGTGGAACTATGGCTACACCTTC. Based on the CDR3 plus reference TRBV2 and TRBJ1-2, the full variable domain is EPEVTQTPSHQVTQMGQEVILRCVPISNHLYFYWYRQILGQKVEFLVSFYNNEISEKSEIFDDQFSVERPDGSNFTLKIRSTKLEDSAMYFCASSAGWNYGYTFGSGTRLTVV.

The table lists this clone with a few counts. This chain connects TRBV10-3 to TRBJ1-2; TRBD1 aligns across 7 bases. Germline CDR1 and CDR2: ENHRY and SYGVKD. CDR3 length equals 17 residues. Losses at the gene ends were 3 bases for V and 5 bases for J; bases not matched to a gene: 15. DNA for the CDR3: TGTGCCATCAGTGACACCGACAGGGCTAGCCGCCCATATGGCTACACCTTC. Translation gives CAISDTDRASRPYGYTF.

The CDR3 coding sequence is TGTGCCAGCAGCTTGGATGGGCAGGGGGTGCTAAGTCTCTATGGCTACACCTTC. Translating gives CASSLDGQGVLSLYGYTF. This rearrangement joins TRBV5-6 to TRBJ1-2, with 7 bases that match TRBD1. CDR1 and CDR2 from the germline V gene are SGHDT and YYEEEE. The V segment lost 0 bases and the J segment 4 bases; nucleotides outside the gene matches: 15. The CDR3 runs to 18 residues.

The rearrangement uses TRBV10-3 and TRBJ2-7; D possibly corresponds to TRBD1 (5 bases). The CDR3 runs to 17 residues. V was pared by 2 bases and J by 0 bases, with 17 bases between. Germline CDR1 reads ENHRY; CDR2 reads SYGVKD. Written as DNA, the CDR3 is TGTGCCATCAGTGAGGGCTTTGGCAGGGCTTACTCCTACGAGCAGTACTTC. As protein: CAISEGFGRAYSYEQYF.

The rearrangement links TRBV6-5 to TRBJ2-1; 13 bases map to TRBD2. Germline V gene sequence: CDR1 MNHEY, CDR2 SVGAGI. Losses at the gene ends were 4 bases for V and 8 bases for J; bases not matched to a gene: 8. The CDR3 length is 16 residues. CDR3 residues: CASSWSGLAGSYEQFF. The CDR3 DNA sequence: TGTGCCAGCAGTTGGTCGGGACTAGCGGGAAGTTATGAGCAGTTCTTC.

This chain links TRBV5-1 with TRBJ2-1, with 10 bases identical to TRBD1. The CDR3 length is 16 residues. Per germline, CDR1 SGHRS and CDR2 YFSETQ. Trimming at V came to 7 bases and at J to 10 bases, leaving 17 bases not matched to a gene. CDR3 sequence reads: CASFPRPGQGGPEQFF. Written as DNA, the CDR3 is TGCGCCAGCTTCCCACGTCCAGGACAGGGGGGACCAGAGCAGTTCTTC.

The V gene is TRBV15, the J gene TRBJ2-3; 7 bases align to TRBD2. Germline-derived CDR1 and CDR2 are LNHNV and YYDKDF (reference sequence). The length of the CDR3 is 14 residues. Trimming at V came to 8 bases and at J to 0 bases, leaving 5 bases not matched to a gene. The CDR3 DNA is TGTGCCACCCGACCGGGAGGTAGCACAGATACGCAGTATTTT. Translated, it gives CATRPGGSTDTQYF.

V usage is TRBV2 and J usage is TRBJ2-7; the match to TRBD1 covers 7 bases. CDR1 and CDR2 from the germline V gene are SNHLY and FYNNEI. V shed 6 bases, J shed 3 bases, and the junction held 8 bases outside the gene matches. The CDR3 spans 14 residues. CDR3 residues: CASRIRDSYYEQYF. The CDR3, as DNA: TGTGCCAGCAGGATCAGGGACAGCTACTACGAGCAGTACTTC.

As concerns this clone: This same CDR3 is encoded by further DNA sequences in the sample. The chain recombines TRBV9 with TRBJ2-3, with 7 bases lining up with TRBD2. Germline V gene sequence: CDR1 SGDLS, CDR2 YYNGEE. V trimming: 7 bases; J trimming: 1 base; junction bases outside the gene matches: 9. The length of the CDR3 is 15 residues. The CDR3 loop is CASSVGLAGTDTQYF. The DNA for the CDR3 is TGTGCCAGCTCTGTCGGGCTAGCGGGCACAGATACGCAGTATTTT.